This T cell receptor (beta chain) appears in the sequencing data of a study of early T cells in non-severe SARS-CoV-2 infection. Trimming stripped 4 bases from V and 2 bases from J, with 12 bases between. CDR3 size: 15 residues. In TCRdb, the 5' RACE reads were re-called with MiXCR into one record per CDR3 protein. The sample includes roughly 77,000 distinct CDR3 sequences, less than 15% of them seen just once. Only a few counts were recorded for this clonotype. The chain links TRBV12-3 or TRBV12-4 to TRBJ2-1, with unresolved D. This receptor was obtained from an adult who was a healthcare worker with PCR-confirmed SARS-CoV-2 infection or an uninfected control (not recorded which). What was sequenced was whole blood. DNA for the CDR3: TGTGCCAGCAGTTGGACCGATACCCCCTACAATGAGCAGTTCTTC. Protein: CASSWTDTPYNEQFF.